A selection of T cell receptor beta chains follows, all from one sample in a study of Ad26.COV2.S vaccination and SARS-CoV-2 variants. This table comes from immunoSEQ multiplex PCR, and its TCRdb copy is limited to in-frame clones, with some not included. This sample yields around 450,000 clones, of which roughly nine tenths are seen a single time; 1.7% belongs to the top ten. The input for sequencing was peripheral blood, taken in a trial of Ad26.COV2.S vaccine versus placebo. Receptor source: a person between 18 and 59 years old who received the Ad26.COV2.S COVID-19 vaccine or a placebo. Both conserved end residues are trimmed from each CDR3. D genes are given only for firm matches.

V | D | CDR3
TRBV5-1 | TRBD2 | ASRRQTSWSSYNEQF
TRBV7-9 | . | ASSLRSASGNTIY
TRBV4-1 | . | ASSQPRQRLAQY
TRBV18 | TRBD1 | ASSPRQGAYEQY
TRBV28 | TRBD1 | ASSPPGQFKSSYNSPLH
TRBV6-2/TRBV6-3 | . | ASSYSTVLNEQF
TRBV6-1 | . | ASSERTPPPTWWTYGYT
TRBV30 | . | AWSEVPSGELF
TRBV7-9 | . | ASSLNLGLGTDTQY
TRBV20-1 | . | SAAKETQY
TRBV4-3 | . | ASSHLPRGNTEAF